This T cell receptor (beta chain) came from a study of T cells in Graves' hyperthyroidism and ophthalmopathy. J lost 2 bases, V lost 5 bases, and 3 bases had no gene match. CDR3 size: 13 residues. Looked up from germline, CDR1 is DFQATT and CDR2 is SNEGSKA (reference sequence). This clonotype occurred many times. RNA transcripts served as the template for amplifying TCR beta CDR3 regions. During a first-round RT-PCR of the TCR CDR3, the HTBI primer set was used. TCRdb itself ran the multiplex PCR reads through MiXCR, one entry per CDR3 protein. The sample carries approximately 600,000 distinct CDR3 sequences, about 15% recorded once.

This sequence joins TRBV20-1 and TRBJ1-1; TRBD1 agrees at 9 bases. The receptor was derived from a woman in her 40s with Graves' ophthalmopathy. Material: blood. The DNA for the CDR3 is TGCAGTGCTGTGACAGGGGGAAACACTGAAGCTTTCTTT. Its protein product is CSAVTGGNTEAFF.